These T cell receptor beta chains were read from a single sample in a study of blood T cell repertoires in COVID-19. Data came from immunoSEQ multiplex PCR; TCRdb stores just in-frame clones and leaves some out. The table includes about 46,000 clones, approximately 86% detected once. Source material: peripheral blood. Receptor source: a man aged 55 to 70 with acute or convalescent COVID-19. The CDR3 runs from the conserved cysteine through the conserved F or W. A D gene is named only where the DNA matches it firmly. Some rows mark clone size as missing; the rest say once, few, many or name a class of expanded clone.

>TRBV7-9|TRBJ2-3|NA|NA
TGTGCCAGCAGCTTATCAGCGCAACTTACTAAAAGCACAGATACGCAGTATTTT
CASSLSAQLTKSTDTQYF
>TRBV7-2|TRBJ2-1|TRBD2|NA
TGTGCCAGCAGCCCGATTCGGGGACTAGCGAGGGATGAGCAGTTCTTC
CASSPIRGLARDEQFF
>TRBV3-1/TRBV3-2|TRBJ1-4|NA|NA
TGTGCCAGCAGCTTCAGGGGAGGGGGTAGGGAAAAACTGTTTTTT
CASSFRGGGREKLFF
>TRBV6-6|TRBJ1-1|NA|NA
TGTGCCAGCAGATACAGGCCTGAGGACACTGAAGCTTTCTTT
CASRYRPEDTEAFF
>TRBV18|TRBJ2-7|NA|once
TGTGCCAGCTCACCAAACCCGGGATCACCCTCCTACGAGCAGTACTTC
CASSPNPGSPSYEQYF
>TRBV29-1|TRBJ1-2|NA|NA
TGCAGCGTTGCAAAGGGGGGGTCAAACTATGGCTACACCTTC
CSVAKGGSNYGYTF
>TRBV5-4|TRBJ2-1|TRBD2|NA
TGTGCCAGCAGCGATACGACTAGCGGGAGGAATGAGCAGTTCTTC
CASSDTTSGRNEQFF
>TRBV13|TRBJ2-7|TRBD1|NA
TGTGCCAGCAGCTCAAGAGGGACAGGAGGCGGCGAGCAGTACTTC
CASSSRGTGGGEQYF
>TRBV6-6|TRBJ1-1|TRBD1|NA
TGTGCCAGCACCATCGACAGGGACTCTGAAGCTTTCTTT
CASTIDRDSEAFF
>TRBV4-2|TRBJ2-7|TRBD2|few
TGTGCCAGCAGCCCCCTAGCGGCCAGCGAGCAGTACTTC
CASSPLAASEQYF
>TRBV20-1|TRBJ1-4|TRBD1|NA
TGCAGTGCTAGTCCCCAGGGACAGGGGCGTGAAAAACTGTTTTTT
CSASPQGQGREKLFF
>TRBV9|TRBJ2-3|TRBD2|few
TGTGCCAGCAGCGACGGACTAGCGGACACAGATACGCAGTATTTT
CASSDGLADTDTQYF
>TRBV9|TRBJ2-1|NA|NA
TGTGCCAGCAGCGTAGGGAGGACTACCTCCTACAATGAGCAGTTCTTC
CASSVGRTTSYNEQFF
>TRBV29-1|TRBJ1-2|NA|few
TGCAGCGTAGGGGGGGGTGGCTACACCTTC
CSVGGGGYTF
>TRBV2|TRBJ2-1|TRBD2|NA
TGTGCCAGCAGTGTGGGACTAGTCTCTTACAATGAGCAGTTCTTC
CASSVGLVSYNEQFF
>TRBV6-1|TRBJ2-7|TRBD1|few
TGTGCCAGCAGTGACGGGACAGGGGGACGGTACGAGCAGTACTTC
CASSDGTGGRYEQYF
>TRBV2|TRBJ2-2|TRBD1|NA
TGTGCCAGCAGCCCGACCCCCAGGGGGACCACCGGGGAGCTGTTTTTT
CASSPTPRGTTGELFF
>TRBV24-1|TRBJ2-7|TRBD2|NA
TGTGCCACCCAGACTAGCGGCACCTACGAGCAGTACTTC
CATQTSGTYEQYF
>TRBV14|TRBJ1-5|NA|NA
TGTGCCAGCAGCCAAACTAACTGGAACAATCAGCCCCAGCATTTT
CASSQTNWNNQPQHF
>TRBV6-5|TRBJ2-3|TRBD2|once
TGTGCCAGCAAGGCTAGCGGGAGCGGTGATACGCAGTATTTT
CASKASGSGDTQYF
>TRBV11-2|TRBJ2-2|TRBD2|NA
TGTGCCAGCAGCCGGGGGAGACTAGCGGGGACCGGGGAGCTGTTTTTT
CASSRGRLAGTGELFF
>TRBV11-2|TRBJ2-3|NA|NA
TGTGCCAGCAGCTTAGAAAGCGGGCCCACAGATACGCAGTATTTT
CASSLESGPTDTQYF
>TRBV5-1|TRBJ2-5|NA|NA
TGCGCCAGCAGCTCAAACCAAGAGACCCAGTACTTC
CASSSNQETQYF
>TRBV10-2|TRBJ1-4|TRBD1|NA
TGCGCCAGCAGTGGGACAGGGCCAAATGAAAAACTGTTTTTT
CASSGTGPNEKLFF
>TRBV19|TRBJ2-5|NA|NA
TGTGCCAGTAGTACTGGAGGGGAGGCCCAGTACTTC
CASSTGGEAQYF
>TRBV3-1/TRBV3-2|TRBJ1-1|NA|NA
TGTGCCAGCAGCAACGCAGAGGTAATGAACACTGAAGCTTTCTTT
CASSNAEVMNTEAFF
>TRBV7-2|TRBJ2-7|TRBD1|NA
TGTGCCAGCAGCTCGGACAGGGGGACCTCCTACGAGCAGTACTTC
CASSSDRGTSYEQYF
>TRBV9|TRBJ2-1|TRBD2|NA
TGTGCCAGCAAAACTAGCGGCTCCTACAATGAGCAGTTCTTC
CASKTSGSYNEQFF
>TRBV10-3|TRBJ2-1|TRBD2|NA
TGTGCCATCAAGGGACTAGCGGGTAACAATGAGCAGTTCTTC
CAIKGLAGNNEQFF
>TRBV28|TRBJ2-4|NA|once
TGTGCCAGCAGAATACCCCCGAGAGGAATAGCCAAAAACATTCAGTACTTC
CASRIPPRGIAKNIQYF